A selection of T cell receptor beta chains follows, all from one sample in a study of blood T cell repertoires in COVID-19. Profiling relied on immunoSEQ multiplex PCR, and the TCRdb table lists in-frame clones only, not all of them. The data show roughly 25,000 clones, around 86% seen once. The sample taken for sequencing was peripheral blood. The receptors derive from a woman of 80 years or more with acute or convalescent COVID-19. Each CDR3 is given with its conserved first and last residue. A D gene is named only where the DNA matches it firmly. Expanded clones are given a class, and other clones once, few, many or no size at all.

d_call	v_call	clone_size	j_call	cdr3_aa	cdr3_nt
TRBD2	TRBV20-1	.	TRBJ2-7	CSASVPNSGSYEQYF	TGCAGTGCTAGTGTCCCCAATAGCGGGAGTTACGAGCAGTACTTC
.	TRBV11-2	.	TRBJ2-1	CASSSASDSYNEQFF	TGTGCCAGCAGCTCCGCTAGCGATTCCTACAATGAGCAGTTCTTC
.	TRBV6-2/TRBV6-3	.	TRBJ2-7	CASSYTGTYEQYF	TGTGCCAGCAGTTACACAGGGACCTACGAGCAGTACTTC
.	TRBV4-3	.	TRBJ2-3	CASSQDTPGGGTDTQYF	TGCGCCAGCAGCCAAGATACACCAGGCGGGGGCACAGATACGCAGTATTTT
.	TRBV10-3	.	TRBJ1-6	CAISLDSLSLHF	TGTGCCATCAGTTTGGACAGTCTATCCCTCCACTTT
.	TRBV30	.	TRBJ2-2	CAWSVGLIGELFF	TGTGCCTGGAGTGTCGGACTAATCGGGGAGCTGTTTTTT
TRBD2	TRBV18	.	TRBJ2-1	CASSQLTSGIYNEQFF	TGTGCCAGCTCACAGCTGACTAGCGGTATCTACAATGAGCAGTTCTTC
TRBD1	TRBV12-5	.	TRBJ2-2	CASGLGQGAVAGSPGELFF	TGTGCTAGTGGCCTGGGACAGGGCGCGGTAGCGGGCAGCCCCGGGGAGCTGTTTTTT
TRBD2	TRBV15	.	TRBJ2-5	CATSRDQLAGETQYF	TGTGCCACCAGCAGAGATCAGCTAGCGGGAGAGACCCAGTACTTC
TRBD2	TRBV18	.	TRBJ2-7	CASSQLAGPGEQYF	TGTGCCAGCTCACAACTAGCGGGGCCCGGAGAGCAGTACTTC
TRBD1	TRBV5-4	.	TRBJ1-1	CASSSRQGRAFF	TGTGCCAGCAGCTCTCGACAGGGGCGAGCTTTCTTT
TRBD1	TRBV5-1	.	TRBJ1-4	CASSPMGTGTNEKLFF	TGCGCCAGCAGCCCCATGGGGACAGGAACTAATGAAAAACTGTTTTTT
.	TRBV18	.	TRBJ2-5	CASSPRQQETQYF	TGTGCCAGCTCACCGAGACAGCAAGAGACCCAGTACTTC
.	TRBV19	.	TRBJ2-3	CASSIGLQSNTQYF	TGTGCCAGTAGTATTGGACTCCAAAGTAATACGCAGTATTTT
.	TRBV12-3/TRBV12-4	.	TRBJ1-2	CASSRTAYGYTF	TGTGCCAGCAGTCGTACTGCGTATGGCTACACCTTC
TRBD1	TRBV18	.	TRBJ1-2	CASSRPQQGRAF	TGTGCCAGCTCCCGACCCCAACAGGGGAGAGCCTTC
TRBD2	TRBV4-1	.	TRBJ2-1	CASSPEVGLANNEQFF	TGCGCCAGCAGCCCCGAAGTGGGACTAGCGAACAATGAGCAGTTCTTC
TRBD1	TRBV11-3	.	TRBJ2-7	CASSTGGQGNYEQYF	TGTGCCAGCAGTACAGGGGGACAGGGTAACTACGAGCAGTACTTC
TRBD1	TRBV18	.	TRBJ1-1	CASSGQDGTEAFF	TGTGCCAGCTCGGGACAGGACGGCACTGAAGCTTTCTTT
.	TRBV30	.	TRBJ1-6	CAWSLRLRYNSPLHF	TGTGCCTGGAGCTTACGACTTCGGTATAATTCACCCCTCCACTTT
.	TRBV10-1	.	TRBJ2-3	CASSHQGTDTQYF	TGCGCCAGCAGTCATCAGGGGACAGATACGCAGTATTTT
.	TRBV15	.	TRBJ2-7	CATSRDGGASVEQYF	TGTGCCACCAGCAGAGATGGGGGGGCGTCTGTCGAGCAGTACTTC
.	TRBV12-3/TRBV12-4	.	TRBJ1-3	CASISGTGNTIYF	TGTGCCAGTATTTCGGGGACTGGAAACACCATATATTTT
.	TRBV19	.	TRBJ1-6	CASGIGGKDSPLHF	TGTGCCAGTGGGATTGGGGGGAAGGATTCACCCCTCCACTTT
TRBD2	TRBV5-5	.	TRBJ2-2	CASSPGGLAGGRNTGELFF	TGTGCCAGCAGCCCGGGGGGACTAGCGGGAGGGCGGAACACCGGGGAGCTGTTTTTT
TRBD1	TRBV7-8	once	TRBJ1-3	CASSLGTGGLTGNTIYF	TGTGCCAGCAGCTTAGGTACAGGGGGTCTCACTGGAAACACCATATATTTT
TRBD1	TRBV19	few	TRBJ1-6	CASSMKGDRGPSPLHF	TGTGCCAGTAGTATGAAAGGGGACAGGGGGCCTTCACCCCTCCACTTT
.	TRBV19	few	TRBJ1-3	CASSLDRASSGNTIYF	TGTGCCAGTAGTCTAGACCGCGCCTCTTCTGGAAACACCATATATTTT
TRBD2	TRBV18	.	TRBJ2-4	CASSPMSPGGIENIQYF	TGTGCCAGCTCACCAATGTCTCCCGGGGGGATAGAAAACATTCAGTACTTC
TRBD1	TRBV27	.	TRBJ1-1	CASRIQGSNTEAFF	TGTGCCAGCAGGATACAGGGGTCGAACACTGAAGCTTTCTTT
.	TRBV5-4	.	TRBJ1-3	CASSSGVGGNTIYF	TGTGCCAGCAGCTCCGGGGTGGGTGGAAACACCATATATTTT
.	TRBV7-9	.	TRBJ1-4	CASSLQNQANEKLFF	TGTGCCAGCAGCTTGCAAAACCAGGCTAATGAAAAACTGTTTTTT